This TCR beta chain was captured in a study of blood T cell repertoires in COVID-19. Study summary: Acute and convalescent COVID-19 specimens originated in the United States, Italy and Spain. From T cells, B-cell-depleted T cells, or PBMCs came the material, which was cDNA or gDNA.

In this sample, this clone turned up many times. In the original processing: For nucleated cells, counts were estimated from reference gene primer amplification. Some clones are missing from TCRdb's copy, which holds only in-frame ones; the method was immunoSEQ multiplex PCR. V, J and clone size were drawn from that table, and D and trimming were deduced from the DNA. The sample carries about 170,000 clones, about nine tenths recorded once. In germline, CDR1 is LNHDA, CDR2 SQIVND (reference sequence). The V end lost 5 bases, the J end lost 6 bases, and 14 bases lay between the germline ends. The CDR3 runs 13 residues.

Sequenced: peripheral blood. The V and J genes are TRBV19 and TRBJ2-7, with D possibly TRBD1 on 5 matching bases. The source of this sequence is a man in his 60s with acute or convalescent COVID-19. CDR3 DNA: TGTGCCAGTAGTTCCGCCCAGGGTACCGAGCAGTACTTC. Protein product: CASSSAQGTEQYF.